The 2 T cell receptor beta chains presented below share a single source sample, sequenced in a study of cytomegalovirus exposure and HLA in healthy donors. The PCR was carried out with 60 Vbeta primers and 13 Jbeta primers. Clones were read by immunoSEQ multiplex PCR, and TCRdb kept only the in-frame ones, dropping some. The table records about 50,000 clones, 60% to 75% of them present only once. Sequenced input: PBMCs. All receptors come from a woman in her forties or fifties in good health and CMV-seronegative.

The chain uses TRBV6-1 and TRBJ2-3; 8 nucleotides line up with TRBD2. There are 16 residues in the CDR3. Losses at the gene ends were 6 bases for V and 2 bases for J; bases not matched to a gene: 10. Germline CDR1 reads MNHNS; CDR2 reads SASEGT. CDR3 sequence reads: CASRELAAPFTDTQYF. The CDR3 coding sequence is TGTGCCAGCAGGGAACTAGCGGCACCATTCACAGATACGCAGTATTTT.

This clone was picked up a small number of times. This chain links TRBV27 with TRBJ2-7, with 12 bases lining up with TRBD1. CDR3 size: 14 residues. CDR1 is MNHEY and CDR2 is SMNVEV in the germline V gene (reference sequence). J lost 6 bases, V lost 6 bases, and 6 bases had no gene match. DNA for the CDR3: TGTGCCAGCAGGTCGGGACAGGGGGCACCCGAGCAGTACTTC. It translates to CASRSGQGAPEQYF.